One and the same sample provided the 32 T cell receptor beta chains below, sequenced in a study of Graves' ophthalmopathy and Graves' hyperthyroidism. For repertoire sequencing, the TCR beta CDR3 regions were amplified from RNA transcripts. The workflow started with a first-round RT-PCR run with HTBI primers and then moved on to a second-round multiplex PCR. TCRdb re-analysed the multiplex PCR reads in MiXCR, keeping a single row per CDR3 protein. The sample includes about 590,000 distinct CDR3 sequences, under 40% of them seen just once. The source material was peripheral blood or thyroid tissue (not recorded which). Receptors were obtained from an adult man with Graves' hyperthyroidism.

A word on this clonotype: Being one base from a much bigger clone, this may be a read error. This chain links TRBV5-4 with TRBJ1-2, with TRBD1 as a possible D gene (6 bases). CDR1 and CDR2 (germline): SGHNT, YYREEE (reference sequence). The CDR3 is made up of 12 amino acids. The DNA for the CDR3 is TGTACCAGCAGCCCAGGGGACTATGGCTACACCTTC. Its translation is CTSSPGDYGYTF.

As DNA, the CDR3 is TGTGCCATCAGTGAGTCAAGATCAGGCGGGGGACCCTACGAGCAGTACTTC. Encoded protein: CAISESRSGGGPYEQYF. This chain uses TRBV10-3 with TRBJ2-7; 7 bases line up with TRBD2. J was trimmed by 2 bases and V by 0 bases; bases with no gene match: 10. CDR3 length: 17 amino acids. Germline values: CDR1 ENHRY, CDR2 SYGVKD.

This clonotype was seen ten or more times. The chain uses TRBV7-2 and TRBJ2-5, with D possibly TRBD2 on 5 matching bases. The CDR3 consists of 13 residues. Germline V lookup: CDR1 SGHTA, CDR2 FQGNSA. With 2 bases removed from V and 4 bases from J, the gap between germline ends came to 8 bases. CDR3 sequence (DNA): TGTGCCAGCAGCTTAAGCGGTCGAGAGACCCAGTACTTC. Translated: CASSLSGRETQYF.

This clonotype was counted once. No conserved phenylalanine or tryptophan is present at the end of the CDR3, so a read error is the likely explanation. The V call is TRBV25-1, the J call TRBJ1-3; D is uncertain. V lost 1 base to trimming and J lost 9 bases, with 10 bases between them. The germline gives CDR1 MGHDK, CDR2 SYGVNS. The CDR3 sequence is 13 residues long. For the CDR3, the DNA is TGTGCCAGCAGTGAATCTAACGTAATCACCATATATCTT. Translated, it gives CASSESNVITIYL.

This chain links TRBV7-9 with TRBJ1-5; TRBD1 might be the D (6 bases). The length of the CDR3 is 15 residues. Germline V gene sequence: CDR1 SEHNR, CDR2 FQNEAQ (reference sequence). V shed 2 bases and J shed 6 bases, with 14 bases lying between them. This CDR3 reads CASSLSGGGGQPQHF. The CDR3, as DNA: TGTGCCAGCAGCTTATCCGGGGGCGGGGGTCAGCCCCAGCATTTT. Full variable domain (remainder filled in from reference TRBV7-9 and TRBJ1-5): DTGVSQNPRHKITKRGQNVTFRCDPISEHNRLYWYRQTLGQGPEFLTYFQNEAQLEKSRLLSDRFSAERPKGSFSTLEIQRTEQGDSAMYLCASSLSGGGGQPQHFGDGTRLSIL.

This clonotype has at least ten counts. J is TRBJ1-3 and V is TRBV20-1; D is possibly TRBD1 (5 bases). Deletions cut 3 bases from V and 0 bases from J, with 12 bases between. CDR1 and CDR2 (germline): DFQATT, SNEGSKA (reference sequence). The CDR3 consists of 15 residues. The CDR3 spells CSASRGMSSGNTIYF. Here the CDR3 DNA reads TGCAGTGCTAGTAGGGGAATGAGCTCTGGAAACACCATATATTTT.

There are many counts of this clonotype. The V gene is TRBV9, the J gene TRBJ1-1; TRBD1 matches at 7 bases. V lost 6 bases and J lost 1; bases outside the gene matches: 15. Germline loops: CDR1 SGDLS, CDR2 YYNGEE. CDR3 length: 17 residues. In nucleotides, the CDR3 is TGTGCCAGCACCCCGCCAGTAGGGACAGCGAGGAACACTGAAGCTTTCTTT. This gives the protein CASTPPVGTARNTEAFF.

This clonotype was seen a handful of times. The chain is built from TRBV24-1 and TRBJ2-3; D is perhaps TRBD1 or TRBD2 (5 bases each). The V end lost 2 bases, the J end lost 5 bases, and 16 bases lay between the germline ends. The CDR3 consists of 16 residues. Germline CDR1 reads KGHDR; CDR2 reads SFDVKD. This CDR3 is CATSDSSGLGVDTQYF. As DNA, the CDR3 is TGTGCCACCAGTGATTCGAGCGGCTTAGGGGTAGATACGCAGTATTTT.

This rearrangement joins TRBV7-2 to TRBJ2-2, with 7 nucleotides matching TRBD1. J gave up 4 bases and V 10 bases, and 12 bases lay outside the gene matches. The CDR3 length is 15 residues. Per the germline V gene, CDR1 is SGHTA and CDR2 is FQGNSA. The CDR3 coding sequence is TGTGCCATCTCAAGGACGGCAGGGGGCACCGGGGAGCTGTTTTTT. Translated, it gives CAISRTAGGTGELFF. The whole variable domain, filled in from reference TRBV7-2 and TRBJ2-2, reads GAGVSQSPSNKVTEKGKDVELRCDPISGHTALYWYRQSLGQGLEFLIYFQGNSAPDKSGLPSDRFSAERTGGSVSTLTIQRTQQEDSAVYLCAISRTAGGTGELFFGEGSRLTVL.

The sample holds many counts of this clonotype. The chain joins TRBV2 to TRBJ1-5; 7 bases line up with TRBD1. V dropped 6 bases and J dropped 3; count of bases not matched to a gene: 5. The CDR3 has 14 amino acids. Germline CDR1 reads SNHLY; CDR2 reads FYNNEI. The CDR3: CASRTGTDNQPQHF. The CDR3 DNA reads TGTGCCAGCAGGACGGGGACAGACAATCAGCCCCAGCATTTT.

This clonotype was seen repeatedly, ten times or more. The chain has TRBV15 and TRBJ1-5; 7 bases line up with TRBD1. Unmatched junction bases numbered 5, after V lost 5 bases and J lost 1 base. CDR1 LNHNV and CDR2 YYDKDF come from the germline V gene (reference sequence). The CDR3 runs 15 residues. The CDR3 reads CATSAGGTSNQPQHF. Here the CDR3 DNA reads TGTGCCACCAGCGCAGGGGGAACAAGCAATCAGCCCCAGCATTTT.

This clonotype has ten or more counts. The CDR3 DNA reads as TGTGCCAGTAGTATTCCGGGCGGAGTAGGCACTGAAGCTTTCTTT. This gives the protein CASSIPGGVGTEAFF. The V call is TRBV19, the J call TRBJ1-1; D not resolved. The CDR3 contains 15 residues. In germline, CDR1 is LNHDA, CDR2 SQIVND (reference sequence). With 3 bases removed from V and 4 bases from J, the gap between germline ends came to 15 bases.

About this clonotype itself: A read error may be the cause here, since a much bigger clone is one base away. This sequence joins TRBV5-1 and TRBJ1-2, with no clear D. V lost 0 bases to trimming and J lost 2 bases, with 8 bases between them. The CDR3 has 14 residues. In germline, CDR1 is SGHRS, CDR2 YFSETQ. CDR3 protein: CASSLGSSNYGYTF. The CDR3 region has the DNA TGCGCCAGCAGCTTGGGGAGCTCGAACTATGGCTACACCTTC.

This clonotype has at least ten counts. V gene TRBV7-8 combines with J gene TRBJ1-2; 8 bases map to TRBD1. This CDR3 is 15 amino acids long. V lost 0 bases to trimming and J lost 6 bases; unmatched junction nucleotides: 6. Germline-derived CDR1 and CDR2 are SGHVS and FQNEAQ. The CDR3 nucleotides read TGTGCCAGCAGCTTAGCGCCCCAGGGGGCGGATGGCTACACCTTC. Translated, it gives CASSLAPQGADGYTF.

The chain combines TRBV5-4 with TRBJ1-6; no definite D call. Germline-derived CDR1 and CDR2 are SGHNT and YYREEE (reference sequence). Trimming cost V 4 bases and J 6 bases, with 14 bases left between them. The CDR3 has 15 amino acids. CDR3 coding DNA: TGTGCCAGCAGCCCCCAACCCCGGGGTAATTCACCCCTCCACTTT. Translated, it gives CASSPQPRGNSPLHF.

This clonotype was counted many times. The J gene is TRBJ1-2, the V gene TRBV20-1; D unresolved. Trimming removed 6 bases from V and 4 bases from J, with 15 bases in between. The CDR3 loop spans 13 amino acids. Germline CDR1 and CDR2: DFQATT and SNEGSKA (reference sequence). CDR3 sequence reads: CSAYPGSGYGYTF. DNA for the CDR3: TGCAGTGCCTACCCTGGTAGCGGCTATGGCTACACCTTC.

This chain links TRBV7-9 with TRBJ1-6, with 8 nucleotides matching TRBD1. Unmatched junction bases numbered 11, after V lost 4 bases and J lost 6 bases. The CDR3 covers 17 residues. CDR1 is SEHNR, CDR2 FQNEAQ, per germline (reference sequence). The CDR3: CASSYNVVGQGNSPLHF. The CDR3, as DNA: TGTGCCAGCAGCTATAACGTCGTAGGACAGGGTAATTCACCCCTCCACTTT.

The gene calls are TRBV7-2 and TRBJ2-5; D gene ambiguous. Germline assignment: CDR1 SGHTA and CDR2 FQGNSA. The V end was cut by 1 base, the J end by 11 bases, with 14 bases between. The CDR3 sequence is 13 residues long. The CDR3 loop is CASSLGVFGSQYF. In DNA, the CDR3 is TGTGCCAGCAGCTTAGGTGTGTTCGGGTCTCAGTACTTC.

This clonotype has a single count. This chain links TRBV7-8 with TRBJ1-2, with TRBD1 matching 7 bases. Germline assignment: CDR1 SGHVS and CDR2 FQNEAQ. The ends lost 5 bases at V and 6 bases at J; junction bases unmatched: 15. This CDR3 has 16 residues. CDR3 DNA: TGTGCCAGCAGCCCCAGACCAGGGGGAAAAGAAAATGGCTACACCTTC. It codes for CASSPRPGGKENGYTF.

This clonotype is a singleton in its sample. V gene TRBV29-1 combines with J gene TRBJ1-1; D is ambiguous. Trimming took 3 bases from V and 2 from J, leaving 4 bases between them. The CDR3 totals 11 residues. Per the germline V gene, CDR1 is SQVTM and CDR2 is ANQGSEA. The CDR3 region is CSVEGNTEAFF. DNA of the CDR3: TGCAGCGTTGAGGGTAACACTGAAGCTTTCTTT.

This sequence joins TRBV9 and TRBJ2-2; 8 positions match TRBD2. Germline values: CDR1 SGDLS, CDR2 YYNGEE. The CDR3 has 17 amino acids. After removal of 4 bases from V and 4 bases from J, the junction contained 12 bases not matched to a gene. Here the CDR3 reads CASSRDPSGSTTGELFF. The CDR3 DNA reads as TGTGCCAGCAGCCGAGACCCTAGCGGGTCGACCACCGGGGAGCTGTTTTTT. Variable domain in full (rest from reference TRBV9 and TRBJ2-2): DSGVTQTPKHLITATGQRVTLRCSPRSGDLSVYWYQQSLDQGLQFLIQYYNGEERAKGNILERFSAQQFPDLHSELNLSSLELGDSALYFCASSRDPSGSTTGELFFGEGSRLTVL.

The chain links TRBV29-1 to TRBJ1-2, with TRBD1 identical over 9 bases. CDR3 size: 13 residues. V was pared by 7 bases and J by 5 bases, with 8 bases of the junction left unmatched. Germline CDR1 and CDR2: SQVTM and ANQGSEA. The CDR3 region is CSAATGGEYGYTF. The CDR3 DNA is TGCAGCGCTGCGACAGGGGGAGAGTATGGCTACACCTTC.

This chain links TRBV10-3 with TRBJ1-4, with D hard to call. Trimming left V 7 bases short and J 4 bases short, with 7 bases between. CDR1 and CDR2 from the germline V gene are ENHRY and SYGVKD. This CDR3 comprises 12 residues. The CDR3 coding sequence is TGTGCCATCAAGGGAGATAATGAAAAACTGTTTTTT. Amino acid sequence: CAIKGDNEKLFF.

This clonotype was recorded at least ten times. This rearrangement joins TRBV12-3 or TRBV12-4 to TRBJ1-5, with D maybe TRBD1 (5 bases). CDR3 length: 15 amino acids. Between the trimmed V and J ends, which lost 6 bases and 3 bases, there was a span of 15 bases. The CDR3 region has the DNA TGTGCCAGCAGGTCCGCCGGGACCTTCAATCAGCCCCAGCATTTT. The encoded protein is CASRSAGTFNQPQHF.

DNA for the CDR3: TGTGCCATCACAAGGGCCTTCTATGGCTACACCTTC. It yields the protein CAITRAFYGYTF. The rearrangement uses TRBV2 and TRBJ1-2; D remains ambiguous. The germline CDR1 and CDR2 sequences are SNHLY and FYNNEI. With 10 bases removed from V and 4 bases from J, the gap between germline ends came to 13 bases. This CDR3 has 12 amino acids.

This clonotype appeared once. V usage is TRBV7-6 and J usage is TRBJ2-5; 8 nucleotides match TRBD1. In germline, CDR1 is SGHVS, CDR2 FNYEAQ. V was pared by 1 base and J by 4 bases, with 8 bases of the junction left unmatched. CDR3 length: 16 residues. The CDR3 sequence: CASSLEVGQGGETQYF. The CDR3 DNA is TGTGCCAGCAGCTTAGAGGTTGGACAGGGAGGAGAGACCCAGTACTTC.

The chain uses TRBV7-9 and TRBJ1-3; D may be TRBD1 (6 bases). Germline CDR1 is SEHNR and CDR2 is FQNEAQ (reference sequence). The CDR3 loop spans 15 amino acids. Deletions cut 5 bases from V and 3 bases from J, with 14 bases between. CDR3 coding DNA: TGTGCCAGCAGCGTCCGGGGGCTGGATGGAAACACCATATATTTT. Translating gives CASSVRGLDGNTIYF.

There are many counts of this clonotype. J is TRBJ1-1 and V is TRBV29-1, with D possibly being TRBD1 (6 bases). V lost 6 bases and J lost 4, with 12 bases in between. Germline-derived CDR1 and CDR2 are SQVTM and ANQGSEA. This CDR3 is 12 amino acids long. CDR3 residues: CSVVTGFTEAFF. In DNA form, the CDR3 reads TGCAGCGTCGTTACAGGGTTCACTGAAGCTTTCTTT. The variable domain in full, with the rest retrieved from reference TRBV29-1 and TRBJ1-1, is SAVISQKPSRDICQRGTSLTIQCQVDSQVTMMFWYRQQPGQSLTLIATANQGSEATYESGFVIDKFPISRPNLTFSTLTVSNMSPEDSSIYLCSVVTGFTEAFFGQGTRLTVV.

This clonotype occurred a few times. V is TRBV28 and J is TRBJ1-1; 7 nucleotides align to TRBD1. Germline CDR1 reads MDHEN; CDR2 reads SYDVKM. J lost 5 bases, V lost 4 bases, and 10 bases had no gene match. The CDR3 runs to 15 residues. CDR3 sequence (DNA): TGTGCCAGCAGTTCCCCGACAGGGTGGGGGACTGAAGCTTTCTTT. Amino acid sequence: CASSSPTGWGTEAFF.

Points on this clonotype: A much larger clone lies a single base off, so this may be a read error. The V and J genes are TRBV12-3 or TRBV12-4 and TRBJ1-6; 9 nucleotides match TRBD1. This CDR3 has 15 amino acids. Trimming removed 6 bases from V and 9 bases from J; junction bases left unmatched: 9. CDR3 nucleotide sequence: TGTGCCAGCAGCGAAATGACAGGGGGGCTTTCACCCCTCCACTTT. Amino acids: CASSEMTGGLSPLHF.

This clonotype showed up many times. The J gene is TRBJ2-2, the V gene TRBV2, with D possibly matching TRBD1 (6 bases). This CDR3 comprises 12 residues. V was clipped by 8 bases and J by 5 bases, with 9 bases between them. Germline V gives CDR1 SNHLY, CDR2 FYNNEI. The CDR3 DNA sequence: TGTGCCAGCCTCCAGGGGACCGGGGAGCTGTTTTTT. Its protein is CASLQGTGELFF.

This clonotype was counted at least ten times. The chain joins TRBV7-9 to TRBJ2-7, with 9 bases that match TRBD1. V lost 3 bases, J lost 6 bases, and 9 bases stayed unmatched. The CDR3 sequence is 15 residues long. Germline loops: CDR1 SEHNR, CDR2 FQNEAQ (reference sequence). Here the CDR3 reads CASSLAVRGQGEQYF. In DNA form, the CDR3 reads TGTGCCAGCAGCTTGGCGGTCCGGGGACAGGGCGAGCAGTACTTC.